The clone carrying this T cell receptor beta chain appeared a few times. Its antigen is still unknown. TCRdb called the reads again in MiXCR, with one record for every CDR3 protein. The sample holds hundreds of thousands of distinct CDR3 sequences; under 40% are singletons and the top ten take around 15%. CDR1 and CDR2 from the germline V gene are SGHVS and FNYEAQ. The V gene lost 2 bases and the J gene lost 8 bases, with 18 bases spanning the gap. The CDR3 runs to 15 residues. This sample was included in a study of T cell repertoires in cytomegalovirus infection. On the study more broadly: Recently identified HLA-C-restricted CMV epitopes and well-studied HLA-B-restricted CMV epitopes were used by the study. Public signatures in TCR beta pointed to CMV infection and matching HLA type.

This sample comprised cultured CD8+ T cells from PBMCs, obtained from culture after CMV antigen stimulation. This TCR came from a human donor in good health (CMV status not recorded). Some clones in this sample may be carry-over from other donors' samples. The rearrangement joins TRBV7-6 to TRBJ1-2, with TRBD1 as a possible D gene (6 bases). CDR3 bases: TGTGCCAGCAGCTTAAATAGGCCAGGGGTTGGAGGCTACACCTTC. Protein product: CASSLNRPGVGGYTF. Looking up the rest from reference TRBV7-6 and TRBJ1-2 gives the full variable domain: GAGVSQSPRYKVTKRGQDVALRCDPISGHVSLYWYRQALGQGPEFLTYFNYEAQQDKSGLPNDRFSAERPEGSISTLTIQRTEQRDSAMYRCASSLNRPGVGGYTFGSGTRLTVV.